Reported below is one T cell receptor (beta chain). The sample comes from a study of blood T cell repertoires in COVID-19. TCRdb's table, derived via immunoSEQ multiplex PCR, lists solely in-frame clones and lacks some. The sample shows 260,000 or so clones, 80% to 90% of them seen only once. Germline V gene lookup returns CDR1 MNHNS and CDR2 SASEGT. CDR3 size: 15 residues. The V end lost 2 bases, the J end lost 1 base, and 11 bases lay between the germline ends. Sequencing was done on a sample of PBMCs or T cells enriched from blood (not recorded which). The gene calls are TRBV6-1 and TRBJ2-5, with D perhaps TRBD2 (6 bases). This sequence originates from a woman aged 40 to 50 who had been exposed to COVID-19. Written as DNA, the CDR3 is TGTGCCAGCAGTGAAAAGTCGCGGGGCCAAGAGACCCAGTACTTC. Translated, it gives CASSEKSRGQETQYF.